These T cell receptor beta chains were read from a single sample in a study of blood T cell repertoires in COVID-19. Libraries were prepared by immunoSEQ multiplex PCR; TCRdb keeps only in-frame clonotypes and omits some of them. The profile shows 210,000 or so clones, about 88% of them singletons. The material sequenced was peripheral blood. The receptors here all came from a woman in her 40s with acute or convalescent COVID-19. Each CDR3 is given with its conserved first and last residue. Fields, in order: CDR3 DNA, CDR3 protein, clone size, D gene, CDR3 length, V gene, J gene. The D gene is left open where the match is weak. Clone size is stated in some rows and not others, as once, few, many or a class when expanded.

TGTGCCACCAGTGATTCTGGCCAGCCCCAGCATTTT	CATSDSGQPQHF	-	-	12	TRBV24-1	TRBJ1-5
TGTGCCAGCAGCAAAGCGAGGGATCAGCCCCAGCATTTT	CASSKARDQPQHF	-	-	13	TRBV21-1	TRBJ1-5
TGTGCCAGCAGCTGGGCCCGGGGGGGTGCAGATACGCAGTATTTT	CASSWARGGADTQYF	-	TRBD2	15	TRBV5-8	TRBJ2-3
TGTGCCAGCAGCGTCGGCACGGGGGGGAACTCTGAAGCTTTCTTT	CASSVGTGGNSEAFF	-	-	15	TRBV9	TRBJ1-1
TGTGCCACCCTCAGGGGCCCTAAGAGCTATGGCTACACCTTC	CATLRGPKSYGYTF	-	-	14	TRBV28	TRBJ1-2
TGTGCCAGCAGCGTAGCGGCAGGGGAAGGTGAAAAACTGTTTTTT	CASSVAAGEGEKLFF	-	-	15	TRBV9	TRBJ1-4
TGTGCCAGCAGTTTGGCAGGGTGGGGAGGCTACACCTTC	CASSLAGWGGYTF	-	-	13	TRBV12-3/TRBV12-4	TRBJ1-2
TGTGCCAGCAGTTTACTAGCGGGGGTAAGAGAGACCCAGTACTTC	CASSLLAGVRETQYF	-	TRBD2	15	TRBV6-6	TRBJ2-5
TGCGCCAGCCAGGACAGGGGGAACACTGAAGCTTTCTTT	CASQDRGNTEAFF	-	TRBD1	13	TRBV23-1	TRBJ1-1
TGTGCCAGCAAGGGGGACAGGGATTACCAGCCCCAGCATTTT	CASKGDRDYQPQHF	-	TRBD1	14	TRBV2	TRBJ1-5
TGTGCCAGCAGCTTGACAGGGTTGAGCACAGATACGCAGTATTTT	CASSLTGLSTDTQYF	-	-	15	TRBV5-5	TRBJ2-3
TGTGCCAGCAGCGTAGCTCCATCGGGCTATGGCTACACCTTC	CASSVAPSGYGYTF	-	-	14	TRBV9	TRBJ1-2
TGTGCCAGTAGTGCGGGGCCAGGGGATACGCAGTATTTT	CASSAGPGDTQYF	-	-	13	TRBV19	TRBJ2-3
TGTGCCAGCAGCCACTACAGGGGGCTCAATGAGCAGTTCTTC	CASSHYRGLNEQFF	-	TRBD1	14	TRBV3-1/TRBV3-2	TRBJ2-1
TGTGCCTGGAGTTGGACTAGCGGGGGGAACAATGAGCAGTTCTTC	CAWSWTSGGNNEQFF	once	TRBD2	15	TRBV30	TRBJ2-1
TGTGCCAGTAGCCCGGAGGCGGGGGGCCGCACAGATACGCAGTATTTT	CASSPEAGGRTDTQYF	-	TRBD2	16	TRBV19	TRBJ2-3
TGTGCCACCAGCAGGTGGGGGGGCACCGGGGAGCTGTTTTTT	CATSRWGGTGELFF	-	TRBD2	14	TRBV15	TRBJ2-2
TGTGCCAGCAGCCAAGCAGGGGGCGAGGGCTACACCTTC	CASSQAGGEGYTF	-	TRBD1	13	TRBV3-1/TRBV3-2	TRBJ1-2
TGTGCCATCAGTGAAAAGTCTCGACAGGGCGACCGCGGGCACGAGCCCCAGCATTTT	CAISEKSRQGDRGHEPQHF	-	TRBD1	19	TRBV10-3	TRBJ1-5
TGTGCCAGTAGTACTGGACAGGGGGTGAACACTGAAGCTTTCTTT	CASSTGQGVNTEAFF	-	TRBD1	15	TRBV19	TRBJ1-1
TGTGCCAGCACCAGCGATTATGAGCAGTTCTTC	CASTSDYEQFF	-	-	11	TRBV9	TRBJ2-1
TGTGCCAGTAGTATAGTCGGAGGGCCTAGCAATCAGCCCCAGCATTTT	CASSIVGGPSNQPQHF	-	-	16	TRBV19	TRBJ1-5
TGTGCCAGCAGCCTCTCTCAGGGGGCGGGTGGAAACACCATATATTTT	CASSLSQGAGGNTIYF	-	TRBD1	16	TRBV6-6	TRBJ1-3
TGTGCCAGCAGCGAGCAGGGGGACTATGGCTACACCTTC	CASSEQGDYGYTF	-	TRBD1	13	TRBV2	TRBJ1-2
TGCGCCAGCAGCCAAGATCCCGGACAGTACTATGGCTACACCTTC	CASSQDPGQYYGYTF	-	-	15	TRBV4-1	TRBJ1-2
TGTGCCAGCAGCTTATCAAGTGGGGCAAACACCATATATTTT	CASSLSSGANTIYF	-	-	14	TRBV7-2	TRBJ1-3
TGTGCCAGCAGCGTCCAGAGGGATGCCGGGACTAGCGGGGGAGGGTACAATGAGCAGTTCTTC	CASSVQRDAGTSGGGYNEQFF	-	TRBD2	21	TRBV9	TRBJ2-1
TGTGCCAGCAATATAGGGGGCTCTGGAAACACCATATATTTT	CASNIGGSGNTIYF	-	-	14	TRBV25-1	TRBJ1-3
TGTGCCAGCTCACCACGGGCGCCAGGGTATGGCTACACCTTC	CASSPRAPGYGYTF	-	-	14	TRBV18	TRBJ1-2